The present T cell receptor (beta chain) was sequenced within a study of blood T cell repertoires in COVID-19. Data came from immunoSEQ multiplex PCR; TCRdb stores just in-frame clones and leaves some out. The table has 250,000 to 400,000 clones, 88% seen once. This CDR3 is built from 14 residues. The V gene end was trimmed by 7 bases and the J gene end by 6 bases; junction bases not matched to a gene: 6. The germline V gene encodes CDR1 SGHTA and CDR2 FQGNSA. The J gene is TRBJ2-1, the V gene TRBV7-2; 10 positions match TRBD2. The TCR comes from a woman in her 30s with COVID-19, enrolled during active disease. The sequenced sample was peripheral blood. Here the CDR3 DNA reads TGTGCCAGCATGATAGCGGGGGGTTCCAATGAGCAGTTCTTC. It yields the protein CASMIAGGSNEQFF.